This T cell receptor (beta chain) is from a study of blood T cell repertoires in COVID-19. Germline trimming cut 3 bases from V and 3 bases from J; bases unmatched to any gene: 0. Germline values: CDR1 LGHNA, CDR2 YNFKEQ. CDR3 length: 14 amino acids. Clones were read by immunoSEQ multiplex PCR, and TCRdb kept only the in-frame ones, dropping some. This table holds about 87,000 clones, around 87% found once. The clonotype was recovered from an elderly woman with acute or convalescent COVID-19. The rearrangement joins TRBV4-2 to TRBJ2-5; the match to TRBD2 covers 11 bases. Material: peripheral blood. Here the CDR3 DNA reads TGTGCCAGCAGCCAGGGACTAGCGGAAGAGACCCAGTACTTC. Translated: CASSQGLAEETQYF.